The sequence of this T cell receptor beta chain was determined in a study of T cells after yellow fever vaccination. The overall study: Fractions of low cell number were prepared using SMART-Seq v4 Ultra Low Input. Findings of the study overall: Although the secondary response was weaker, it peaked faster, at day 5 versus 15. Clones that expanded after primary vaccination mostly reappeared after the booster (around 96% CD4, approximately 89% CD8).

The 5'RACE template-switching step produced TCR cDNA and added a universal primer site and UMIs. One entry per CDR3 protein results from TCRdb running MiXCR on the 5' RACE reads. This table has about 630,000 distinct CDR3 sequences, around an eighth appearing once. Points on this clonotype: Its antigen is undetermined.

Germline lookup yields CDR1 LNHNV and CDR2 YYDKDF (reference sequence). Trimming removed 3 bases from V and 2 bases from J; junction bases left unmatched: 5. The CDR3 totals 15 residues. Specimen: PBMCs, collected on the day of the yellow fever booster vaccination. This rearrangement joins TRBV15 to TRBJ2-7, with 9 positions matching TRBD1. The clonotype comes from a man younger than 40 who received the YFV17D yellow fever vaccine. The chain's CDR3 is CATSSLDRGTYEQYF. The CDR3 region has the DNA TGTGCCACCAGCAGTCTTGACAGGGGGACCTACGAGCAGTACTTC.